This T cell receptor beta chain was sequenced in a study of CD8 T cells in cerebrospinal fluid in Alzheimer's disease. CDR3 size: 12 residues. Germline V gene sequence: CDR1 MNHEY, CDR2 SVGEGT. This clonotype counts as medium-sized by frequency. TCRdb reprocessed the 10x single-cell sequencing reads, with one entry per CDR3 protein and no DNA. Its listing shows about 1,200 distinct CDR3 sequences. The receptor's source is a human donor in good health. Specimen: cerebrospinal fluid. The V and J genes are TRBV6-2 or TRBV6-3 and TRBJ2-2. The CDR3 loop is CASSSFPGELFF.